In its sample, the clone carrying this T cell receptor (beta chain) was seen once. The sample originates from a study of blood T cell repertoires in COVID-19. In the study overall: The origin of the acute and convalescent COVID-19 samples was the United States, Italy and Spain. The cDNA or gDNA used as material had been derived from T cells, B-cell-depleted T cells, or PBMCs.

V trimming: 0 bases; J trimming: 5 bases; junction bases outside the gene matches: 7. The germline V gene encodes CDR1 SGHTA and CDR2 FQGNSA. This CDR3 spans 16 amino acids. Study processing details: Nucleated cell number was recorded as an estimate derived from reference gene primer amplification. Sequencing used immunoSEQ multiplex PCR; TCRdb keeps in-frame clones, though not all of them. For V, J and clone size, that table is used; D and trimming come from the DNA. The sample shows roughly 200,000 clones, 84% of them seen only once. The rearrangement links TRBV7-2 to TRBJ1-5, with 7 bases aligning to TRBD1. The sequenced sample consisted of peripheral blood. The receptor comes from a man over 45 with active or convalescent COVID-19. The CDR3 bases are TGTGCCAGCAGCTTAGCGACAGGGCGAACGGATCAGCCCCAGCATTTT. It encodes CASSLATGRTDQPQHF.